The 30 T cell receptor beta chains presented below share a single source sample, sequenced in a study of blood T cell repertoires in COVID-19. Clones were sequenced by immunoSEQ multiplex PCR, and TCRdb holds only the in-frame ones, with some missing. This table holds 200,000 to 250,000 clones, around 86% found once. The sample consisted of peripheral blood. These receptors were collected from a woman of 80 years or more with COVID-19, enrolled during active disease.

CDR3 bases: TGTGCTAGTGGTTTGGGAGCGGGTTCAACAGATACGCAGTATTTT. Translation: CASGLGAGSTDTQYF. The chain employs TRBV12-5 and TRBJ2-3; a possible D gene is TRBD2 (6 bases). The germline gives CDR1 LGHNT, CDR2 FRNRAP. The CDR3 extends over 15 amino acids. Trimming removed 1 base at V and 3 bases at J, with 11 bases between.

The chain is built from TRBV28 and TRBJ2-2; D possibly corresponds to TRBD1 (6 bases). CDR1 and CDR2 from the germline V gene are MDHEN and SYDVKM. CDR3 length: 14 residues. V lost 8 bases and J lost 2, with 12 bases in between. This CDR3 is CASQRGGNTGELFF. In DNA form, the CDR3 reads TGTGCCAGCCAACGAGGGGGTAACACCGGGGAGCTGTTTTTT. Complete variable domain (other parts from reference TRBV28 and TRBJ2-2): DVKVTQSSRYLVKRTGEKVFLECVQDMDHENMFWYRQDPGLGLRLIYFSYDVKMKEKGDIPEGYSVSREKKERFSLILESASTNQTSMYLCASQRGGNTGELFFGEGSRLTVL.

The gene calls are TRBV5-5 and TRBJ1-1; D is uncertain. Trimming cost V 2 bases and J 5 bases, with 10 bases left between them. Germline V gene lookup returns CDR1 SGHKS and CDR2 YYEKEE (reference sequence). The CDR3 is made up of 13 amino acids. The CDR3 here is CASSFRTGTEAFF. The CDR3 nucleotides are TGTGCCAGCAGCTTCAGGACGGGGACTGAAGCTTTCTTT.

The chain combines TRBV27 with TRBJ2-1, with D perhaps TRBD1 (7 bases). Germline V gene data show CDR1 as MNHEY and CDR2 as SMNVEV (reference sequence). The germline V and J ends were trimmed by 6 bases and 4 bases, with 16 bases remaining between them. The length of the CDR3 is 15 residues. CDR3 amino acids: CASRSGDRVYNEQFF. CDR3 in DNA: TGTGCCAGCAGATCGGGAGACAGGGTTTACAATGAGCAGTTCTTC.

The rearrangement links TRBV6-4 to TRBJ1-2, with 10 bases fitting TRBD1. The germline V gene encodes CDR1 MRHNA and CDR2 SNTAGT. With V trimmed by 8 bases and J by 4 bases, 13 bases remained unmatched. The CDR3 is 16 residues long. CDR3 coding DNA: TGTGCCAGCCGGGCCACCGGACAGGGGGGATCCTATGGCTACACCTTC. It is translated as CASRATGQGGSYGYTF.

The CDR3: CASSTHRVSDTEAFF. The CDR3 DNA follows: TGTGCCAGTAGTACCCACAGGGTTTCTGACACTGAAGCTTTCTTT. The rearrangement uses TRBV19 and TRBJ1-1, with D perhaps matching TRBD1 (6 bases). Germline loops: CDR1 LNHDA, CDR2 SQIVND (reference sequence). The V gene lost 4 bases and the J gene lost 3 bases, with 15 bases spanning the gap. The CDR3 is 15 amino acids. The whole variable domain, filled in from reference TRBV19 and TRBJ1-1, reads DGGITQSPKYLFRKEGQNVTLSCEQNLNHDAMYWYRQDPGQGLRLIYYSQIVNDFQKGDIAEGYSVSREKKESFPLTVTSAQKNPTAFYLCASSTHRVSDTEAFFGQGTRLTVV.

This chain joins TRBV5-1 and TRBJ2-1, with D possibly matching TRBD2 (5 bases). The germline V and J ends were trimmed by 4 bases and 8 bases, with 13 bases remaining between them. CDR1 is SGHRS, CDR2 YFSETQ, per germline. This CDR3 has 13 residues. In DNA form, the CDR3 reads TGCGCCAGCAGCCTGACGGGATGGGATGAGCAGTTCTTC. It specifies CASSLTGWDEQFF.

This clone was observed a few times. CDR3 residues: CASTTGTGNTIYF. CDR3 sequence (DNA): TGCGCCAGCACCACAGGGACTGGAAACACCATATATTTT. The chain employs TRBV5-1 and TRBJ1-3, with a possible D match to TRBD1 (6 bases). CDR1 is SGHRS, CDR2 YFSETQ, per germline. The ends were cut back, 6 bases at V and 2 bases at J, with 9 bases in the middle. The length of the CDR3 is 13 residues.

The chain carries TRBV7-9 and TRBJ2-5; 8 bases line up with TRBD2. CDR1 is SEHNR and CDR2 is FQNEAQ in the germline V gene (reference sequence). With 8 bases clipped from V and 5 bases from J, the junction kept 7 bases outside the gene matches. This CDR3 is 13 amino acids long. This CDR3 is CASAGGKGETQYF. The CDR3 region has the DNA TGTGCCAGCGCGGGGGGAAAGGGGGAGACCCAGTACTTC.

V and J are TRBV4-3 and TRBJ1-1, with D perhaps matching TRBD1 (6 bases). The CDR3 covers 14 residues. CDR1 and CDR2 from the germline V gene are LGHNA and YSLEER. Trimming removed 0 bases from V and 4 bases from J, with 9 bases in between. CDR3 in DNA: TGCGCCAGCAGCCAAGATAGGGGGTTCACTGAAGCTTTCTTT. It translates to CASSQDRGFTEAFF.

This clone was found once. V gene TRBV13 combines with J gene TRBJ2-5, with 7 bases matching TRBD1. CDR3 length: 13 amino acids. Trimming at V came to 5 bases and at J to 3 bases, leaving 3 bases not matched to a gene. Germline CDR1 and CDR2: PRHDT and FYEKMQ (reference sequence). CDR3 region: CASSRDREETQYF. The DNA for the CDR3 is TGTGCCAGCAGCAGAGACAGGGAAGAGACCCAGTACTTC.

The chain uses TRBV3-1 (or the pseudogene TRBV3-2) and TRBJ1-1; no reliable D call. The germline CDR1 and CDR2 sequences are LGHDT and YNNKEL (reference sequence). This CDR3 is 14 amino acids long. Trimming stripped 4 bases from V and 1 base from J, with 10 bases between. The CDR3 spells CASSPHGRNTEAFF. The CDR3 DNA is TGTGCCAGCAGCCCTCACGGGAGGAACACTGAAGCTTTCTTT.

V gene TRBV7-9 combines with J gene TRBJ2-5; the match to TRBD1 covers 7 bases. In germline, CDR1 is SEHNR, CDR2 FQNEAQ (reference sequence). The V gene end was trimmed by 0 bases and the J gene end by 5 bases; junction bases not matched to a gene: 9. This CDR3 region has 16 residues. The CDR3 is CASSLARTGLPETQYF. The CDR3 DNA reads as TGTGCCAGCAGCTTAGCGAGGACAGGTCTTCCGGAGACCCAGTACTTC.

This chain links TRBV3-1 (or the pseudogene TRBV3-2) with TRBJ1-4, with D hard to call. Germline-derived CDR1 and CDR2 are LGHDT and YNNKEL (reference sequence). Trimming took off 0 bases at V and 2 bases at J, with 13 bases between the two ends. The CDR3 consists of 17 residues. CDR3 sequence: CASSQDPINGTNEKLFF. CDR3 sequence (DNA): TGTGCCAGCAGCCAAGATCCCATTAACGGGACTAATGAAAAACTGTTTTTT.

The V gene is TRBV10-3, the J gene TRBJ1-4, with 7 bases lining up with TRBD1. V lost 2 bases and J lost 2; bases outside the gene matches: 2. The CDR3 is 15 residues long. Per germline, CDR1 ENHRY and CDR2 SYGVKD. The CDR3 DNA follows: TGTGCCATCAGTGAGGCGACAGGGACTAATGAAAAACTGTTTTTT. It yields the protein CAISEATGTNEKLFF.

In this sample, this clone turned up a few times. This chain connects TRBV2 to TRBJ1-5; D call uncertain. V lost 7 bases and J 8 bases, leaving 12 bases between the germline ends. The germline V gene encodes CDR1 SNHLY and CDR2 FYNNEI. The CDR3 consists of 12 residues. CDR3 in DNA: TGTGCCAGCAACGTTGGAGTGGAGCCCCAGCATTTT. Residues: CASNVGVEPQHF.

The rearrangement uses TRBV9 and TRBJ2-3; maybe TRBD2 (6 bases). With 0 bases removed from V and 1 base from J, the gap between germline ends came to 12 bases. The CDR3 spans 16 residues. The germline V gene encodes CDR1 SGDLS and CDR2 YYNGEE. The CDR3 nucleotides read TGTGCCAGCAGCGTAGTCGAGGGAGGCGGCACAGATACGCAGTATTTT. Its protein is CASSVVEGGGTDTQYF.

The V call is TRBV7-9, the J call TRBJ1-4, with TRBD1 as a possible D gene (5 bases). This CDR3 is 13 amino acids long. The germline CDR1 and CDR2 sequences are SEHNR and FQNEAQ (reference sequence). The V end was cut by 3 bases, the J end by 6 bases, with 8 bases between. Here the CDR3 reads CASSFQGYEKLFF. Here the CDR3 DNA reads TGTGCCAGCAGCTTCCAGGGCTATGAAAAACTGTTTTTT.

This clone has more than one count but fewer than ten. Here the CDR3 reads CASSLGRGRGGYTF. The DNA for the CDR3 is TGTGCCAGCAGCCTGGGGCGGGGGCGAGGTGGCTACACCTTC. This chain links TRBV11-2 with TRBJ1-2; possible D gene TRBD1, 6 bases. Germline CDR1 and CDR2: SGHAT and FQNNGV. The CDR3 has 14 residues. V gave up 5 bases and J gave up 7 bases, with 17 bases separating them.

The chain is built from TRBV30 and TRBJ2-1, with 9 nucleotides matching TRBD2. Germline assignment: CDR1 GTSNPN and CDR2 SVGIG (reference sequence). This CDR3 has 18 residues. J gave up 0 bases and V 3 bases, and 12 bases lay outside the gene matches. CDR3 sequence (DNA): TGTGCCTGGAGGCCGCCTAGCGGGGAAGCAAGCTCCTACAATGAGCAGTTCTTC. Translating it yields CAWRPPSGEASSYNEQFF.

This clone was detected only a few times. The chain joins TRBV2 to TRBJ2-4, with 11 bases identical to TRBD2. V was clipped by 6 bases and J by 2 bases; unmatched bases: 9. From germline, CDR1 is SNHLY and CDR2 FYNNEI. This CDR3 region has 17 residues. Written as DNA, the CDR3 is TGTGCCAGCAGCCTTACTAGCGGGAGTAGGTCCAAAAACATTCAGTACTTC. It translates to CASSLTSGSRSKNIQYF.

This rearrangement joins TRBV20-1 to TRBJ1-1; maybe TRBD1 (5 bases). Trimming stripped 3 bases from V and 1 base from J, with 9 bases between. The CDR3 contains 13 residues. CDR1 is DFQATT, CDR2 SNEGSKA, per germline (reference sequence). The CDR3 sequence: CSASYDRNTEAFF. The CDR3 DNA reads as TGCAGTGCTAGTTATGACAGGAACACTGAAGCTTTCTTT.

The rearrangement joins TRBV7-2 to TRBJ2-3; D ambiguous. The V end was cut by 5 bases, the J end by 1 base, with 10 bases between. Germline CDR1 and CDR2: SGHTA and FQGNSA. This CDR3 has 14 amino acids. The DNA of the CDR3 is TGTGCCAGCAGCGAAGCAGGCCGCACAGATACGCAGTATTTT. Amino acids: CASSEAGRTDTQYF.

CDR3 sequence (DNA): TGTGCCAGCAGCTCCTCTAACTATGGCTACACCTTC. Translated: CASSSSNYGYTF. The rearrangement uses TRBV28 and TRBJ1-2, with D uncertain. V was clipped by 6 bases and J by 0 bases, with 5 bases between them. This CDR3 has 12 amino acids. Looked up from germline, CDR1 is MDHEN and CDR2 is SYDVKM.

The genes are TRBV15 and TRBJ1-6; TRBD1 matches at 8 bases. J was trimmed by 9 bases and V by 0 bases; bases with no gene match: 4. CDR1 is LNHNV and CDR2 is YYDKDF in the germline V gene (reference sequence). The CDR3 contains 15 residues. The CDR3 loop is CATSRDLQGASPLHF. CDR3 sequence (DNA): TGTGCCACCAGCAGAGATCTGCAGGGGGCTTCACCCCTCCACTTT.

The J gene is TRBJ1-4, the V gene TRBV3-1 (or the pseudogene TRBV3-2); perhaps TRBD1 as D (5 bases). From germline, CDR1 is LGHDT and CDR2 YNNKEL (reference sequence). The ends were cut back, 4 bases at V and 9 bases at J, with 18 bases in the middle. The CDR3 is 15 residues long. The chain's CDR3 is CASSPRGVGVKKLFF. The CDR3 DNA sequence: TGTGCCAGCAGCCCTCGGGGGGTCGGGGTGAAAAAACTGTTTTTT.

The chain combines TRBV10-3 with TRBJ1-4, with TRBD1 identical over 7 bases. The V segment lost 8 bases and the J segment 2 bases; nucleotides outside the gene matches: 5. From germline, CDR1 is ENHRY and CDR2 SYGVKD. The CDR3 covers 14 residues. CDR3 sequence reads: CAIGRDSTNEKLFF. The CDR3 DNA follows: TGTGCCATCGGAAGGGACAGTACTAATGAAAAACTGTTTTTT.

The CDR3 DNA sequence: TGTGCCTGGAGTCGGGGACAGGCGGGGAATCAGCCCCAGCATTTT. This translates into CAWSRGQAGNQPQHF. The rearrangement links TRBV30 to TRBJ1-5, with 8 bases that match TRBD1. After removal of 2 bases from V and 4 bases from J, the junction contained 7 bases not matched to a gene. The CDR3 extends over 15 amino acids. Germline V gene data show CDR1 as GTSNPN and CDR2 as SVGIG (reference sequence). Complete variable domain (other parts from reference TRBV30 and TRBJ1-5): SQTIHQWPATLVQPVGSPLSLECTVEGTSNPNLYWYRQAAGRGLQLLFYSVGIGQISSEVPQNLSASRPQDRQFILSSKKLLLSDSGFYLCAWSRGQAGNQPQHFGDGTRLSIL.

The chain combines TRBV11-2 with TRBJ2-7; no clear D. The V gene's germline CDR1 is SGHAT and CDR2 FQNNGV. The V and J ends lost 2 bases and 0 bases respectively, with 8 bases between them. The CDR3 totals 14 residues. The CDR3 nucleotides read TGTGCCAGCAGCTTATCTCCGTCCTCCTACGAGCAGTACTTC. Translated: CASSLSPSSYEQYF.

The chain has TRBV5-8 and TRBJ2-7; tentatively, D is TRBD1 (5 bases). This CDR3 is 13 amino acids long. The germline gives CDR1 SGHTS, CDR2 YDEGEE. V gave up 3 bases and J gave up 2 bases, with 9 bases separating them. The CDR3 DNA follows: TGTGCCAGCAGCTCTCAGGACACCTACGAGCAGTACTTC. It translates to CASSSQDTYEQYF.